The T cell receptor beta chain under discussion was sequenced for a study of T cell repertoires in cytomegalovirus infection. MiXCR was run by TCRdb on the reads, yielding one entry per CDR3 protein. This table has 490,000 or so distinct CDR3 sequences, around 11% appearing once. Germline V gene lookup returns CDR1 SNHLY and CDR2 FYNNEI. Trimming stripped 2 bases from V and 7 bases from J, with 11 bases between. The CDR3 has 13 amino acids. Many counts were recorded for this clonotype. The antigen is undetermined. The study, taken as a whole, reports: What dominated the ex vivo response were HLA-C-restricted CMV-specific TCR beta clonotypes.

Sequenced: PBMCs. This clonotype was obtained from a human donor in good health (CMV status not recorded). Some clones in this sample may be carry-over from other donors' samples. The genes are TRBV2 and TRBJ1-2, with D unresolved. DNA for the CDR3: TGTGCCAGCAGTGAAACCCCACCCGGTGGCTACACCTTC. Residues: CASSETPPGGYTF.